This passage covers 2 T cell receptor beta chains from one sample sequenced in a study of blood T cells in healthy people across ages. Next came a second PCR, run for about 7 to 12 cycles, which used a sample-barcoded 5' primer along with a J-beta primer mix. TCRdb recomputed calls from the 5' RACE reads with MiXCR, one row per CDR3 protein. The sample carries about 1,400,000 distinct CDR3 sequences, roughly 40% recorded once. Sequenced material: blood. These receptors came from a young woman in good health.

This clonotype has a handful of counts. CDR3 in DNA: TGTGCCAGCAGCGTAGCGGCACACACAAGGGATGAGCAGTTCTTC. It is translated as CASSVAAHTRDEQFF. The V gene is TRBV9, the J gene TRBJ2-1; D remains unclear. CDR1 and CDR2 (germline): SGDLS, YYNGEE. The CDR3 loop spans 15 amino acids. V was pared by 0 bases and J by 8 bases, with 15 bases between.

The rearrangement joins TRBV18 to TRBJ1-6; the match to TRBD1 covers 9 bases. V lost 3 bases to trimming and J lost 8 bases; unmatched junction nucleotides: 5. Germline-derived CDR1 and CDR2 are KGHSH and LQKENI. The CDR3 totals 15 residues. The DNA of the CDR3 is TGTGCCAGCTCACCCGGACAGGGGATCCATTCACCCCTCCACTTT. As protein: CASSPGQGIHSPLHF. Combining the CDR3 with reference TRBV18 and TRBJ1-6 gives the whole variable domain NAGVMQNPRHLVRRRGQEARLRCSPMKGHSHVYWYRQLPEEGLKFMVYLQKENIIDESGMPKERFSAEFPKEGPSILRIQQVVRGDSAAYFCASSPGQGIHSPLHFGNGTRLTVT.